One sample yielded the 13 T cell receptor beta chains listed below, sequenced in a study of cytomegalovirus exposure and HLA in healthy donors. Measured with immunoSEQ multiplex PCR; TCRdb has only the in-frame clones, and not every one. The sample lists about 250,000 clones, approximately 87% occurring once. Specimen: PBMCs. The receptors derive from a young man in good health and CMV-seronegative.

The chain's CDR3 is CASSQEQGLAEAFF. DNA of the CDR3: TGCGCCAGCAGCCAAGAGCAGGGGTTGGCTGAAGCTTTCTTT. The chain links TRBV4-3 to TRBJ1-1, with a tentative D call TRBD1 (6 bases). This CDR3 is built from 14 residues. V shed 0 bases and J shed 6 bases, with 11 bases lying between them. CDR1 and CDR2 from the germline V gene are LGHNA and YSLEER.

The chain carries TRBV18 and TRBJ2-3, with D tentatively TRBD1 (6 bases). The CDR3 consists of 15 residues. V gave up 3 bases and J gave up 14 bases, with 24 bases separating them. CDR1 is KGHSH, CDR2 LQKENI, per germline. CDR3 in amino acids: CASSPISRALWDMYF. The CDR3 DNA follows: TGTGCCAGCTCACCGATTTCCCGGGCCCTATGGGACATGTATTTT. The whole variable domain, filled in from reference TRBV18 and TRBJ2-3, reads NAGVMQNPRHLVRRRGQEARLRCSPMKGHSHVYWYRQLPEEGLKFMVYLQKENIIDESGMPKERFSAEFPKEGPSILRIQQVVRGDSAAYFCASSPISRALWDMYFGPGTRLTVL.

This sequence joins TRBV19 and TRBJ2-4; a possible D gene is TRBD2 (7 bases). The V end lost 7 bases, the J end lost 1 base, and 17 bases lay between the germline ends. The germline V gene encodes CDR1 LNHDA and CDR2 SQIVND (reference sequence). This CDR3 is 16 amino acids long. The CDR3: CASTDGGAAAKNIQYF. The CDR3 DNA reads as TGTGCCAGTACCGATGGGGGGGCGGCCGCCAAAAACATTCAGTACTTC.

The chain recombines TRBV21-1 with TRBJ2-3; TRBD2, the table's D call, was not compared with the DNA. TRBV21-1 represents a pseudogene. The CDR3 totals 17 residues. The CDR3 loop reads CASSARDSNTPTDTQYF. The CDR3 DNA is TGTGCCAGCAGCGCCCGGGACTCGAACACCCCCACAGATACGCAGTATTTT.

CDR3 in amino acids: CASSIGLFSTDTQYF. CDR3 bases: TGTGCCAGTAGTATTGGACTTTTTAGCACAGATACGCAGTATTTT. The V call is TRBV19, the J call TRBJ2-3; the D gene is possibly TRBD2 (5 bases). CDR1 and CDR2 from the germline V gene are LNHDA and SQIVND (reference sequence). V lost 3 bases to trimming and J lost 0 bases, with 10 bases between them. The CDR3 length is 15 residues.

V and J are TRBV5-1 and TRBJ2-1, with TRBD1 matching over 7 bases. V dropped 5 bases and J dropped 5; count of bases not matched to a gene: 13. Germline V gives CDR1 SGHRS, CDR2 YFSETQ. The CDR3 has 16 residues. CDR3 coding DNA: TGCGCCAGCAGTTTTCTGCCGGGACAGACAAACAATGAGCAGTTCTTC. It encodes CASSFLPGQTNNEQFF.

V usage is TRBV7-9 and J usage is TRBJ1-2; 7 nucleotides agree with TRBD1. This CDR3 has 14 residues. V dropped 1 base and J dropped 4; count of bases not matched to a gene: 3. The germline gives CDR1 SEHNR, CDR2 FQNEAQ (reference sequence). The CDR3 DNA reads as TGTGCCAGCAGCTTAGGGGACAGCCCCTATGGCTACACCTTC. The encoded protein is CASSLGDSPYGYTF.

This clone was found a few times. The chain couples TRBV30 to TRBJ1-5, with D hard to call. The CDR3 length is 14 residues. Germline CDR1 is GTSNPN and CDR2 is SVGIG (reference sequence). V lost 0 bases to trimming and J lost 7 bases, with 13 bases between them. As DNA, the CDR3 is TGTGCCTGGAGTGTTGGTCCCCGGGAGCAGCCCCAGCATTTT. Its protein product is CAWSVGPREQPQHF.

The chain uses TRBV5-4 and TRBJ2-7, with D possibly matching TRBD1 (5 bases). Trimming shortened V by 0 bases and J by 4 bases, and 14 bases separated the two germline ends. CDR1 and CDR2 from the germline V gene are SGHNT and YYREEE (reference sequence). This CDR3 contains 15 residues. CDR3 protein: CASSLDFGAVYEQYF. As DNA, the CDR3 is TGTGCCAGCAGCTTGGATTTTGGGGCCGTTTACGAGCAGTACTTC.

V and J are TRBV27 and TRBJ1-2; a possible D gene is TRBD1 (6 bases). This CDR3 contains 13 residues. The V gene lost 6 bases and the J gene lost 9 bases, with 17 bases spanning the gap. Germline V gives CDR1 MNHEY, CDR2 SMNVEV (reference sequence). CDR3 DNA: TGTGCCAGCAGAAGAACAGGGAGTACGAGCTACACCTTC. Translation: CASRRTGSTSYTF.

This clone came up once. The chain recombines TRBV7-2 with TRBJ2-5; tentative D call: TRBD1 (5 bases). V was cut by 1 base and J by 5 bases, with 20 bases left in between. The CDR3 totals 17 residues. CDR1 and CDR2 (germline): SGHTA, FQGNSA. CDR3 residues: CASSLEGQGWPIETQYF. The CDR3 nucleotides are TGTGCCAGCAGCTTAGAGGGCCAGGGTTGGCCGATTGAGACCCAGTACTTC.

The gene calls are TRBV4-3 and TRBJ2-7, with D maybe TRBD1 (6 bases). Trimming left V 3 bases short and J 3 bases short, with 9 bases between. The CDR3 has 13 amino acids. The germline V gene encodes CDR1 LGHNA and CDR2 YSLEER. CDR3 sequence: CASSQLTGYEQYF. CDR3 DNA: TGCGCCAGCAGCCAGTTGACAGGCTACGAGCAGTACTTC.

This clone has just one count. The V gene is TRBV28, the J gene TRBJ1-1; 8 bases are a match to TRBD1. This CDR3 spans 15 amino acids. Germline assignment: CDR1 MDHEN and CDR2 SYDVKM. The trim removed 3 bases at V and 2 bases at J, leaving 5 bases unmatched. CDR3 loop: CASSFRTGGNTEAFF. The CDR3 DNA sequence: TGTGCCAGCAGTTTCCGAACAGGGGGTAACACTGAAGCTTTCTTT.